The clone carrying this T cell receptor beta chain was detected ten times or more. This record belongs to a study of shared clonotypes between healthy human individuals. CDR1 MNHNS and CDR2 SASEGT come from the germline V gene. Trimming took 4 bases from V and 8 from J, leaving 16 bases between them. The CDR3 sequence is 14 residues long. The assay was immunoSEQ multiplex PCR, and TCRdb's table has in-frame clones only and misses some. The sample has roughly 680,000 clones, 72% seen once; the top ten hold 1.8%. The clonotype comes from a woman aged 30 to 39 in good health. V is TRBV6-1 and J is TRBJ2-3; no firm D call. The sequenced sample was memory CD4+ T cells sorted from blood. The sample's subset: CD45RA-negative fraction. As DNA, the CDR3 is TGTGCCAGCAGTGGCCCTCGTAGCCAGCCTACGCAGTATTTT. As protein: CASSGPRSQPTQYF.